The 27 T cell receptor beta chains below all came from one sample that was sequenced in a study of shared clonotypes between healthy human individuals. The repertoire was sequenced with immunoSEQ multiplex PCR; TCRdb's copy has only in-frame clones and lacks some. The table includes 2 million to 3 million clones, roughly 93% detected once. Sequenced: naive CD4+ T cells from PBMCs. Documented subset: CD45RA+ positively selected. These receptors were obtained from a man aged 18 to 30 in good health. Some clones in this sample may be carry-over from other donors' samples.

The CDR3 DNA reads as TGTGCCAGTAGTCCAAGGGGGCTAGCGGAACATTACGAGCAGTACTTC. Residues: CASSPRGLAEHYEQYF. V gene TRBV19 combines with J gene TRBJ2-7; D is tentatively TRBD1 or TRBD2 (7 bases each). The germline V gene encodes CDR1 LNHDA and CDR2 SQIVND (reference sequence). The CDR3 extends over 16 amino acids. The V and J ends lost 5 bases and 4 bases respectively, with 21 bases between them.

The CDR3 bases are TGTGCCAGCAGCTTTGACGGGAGGGCCTGGGAGGTCAAAAACATTCAGTACTTC. It specifies CASSFDGRAWEVKNIQYF. The chain has TRBV7-2 and TRBJ2-4; 8 bases fit TRBD2. The CDR3 extends over 18 amino acids. The V segment lost 3 bases and the J segment 3 bases; nucleotides outside the gene matches: 13. In germline, CDR1 is SGHTA, CDR2 FQGNSA. The full variable domain, with the rest looked up from reference TRBV7-2 and TRBJ2-4, is GAGVSQSPSNKVTEKGKDVELRCDPISGHTALYWYRQSLGQGLEFLIYFQGNSAPDKSGLPSDRFSAERTGGSVSTLTIQRTQQEDSAVYLCASSFDGRAWEVKNIQYFGAGTRLSVL.

V and J are TRBV6-5 and TRBJ2-7; 8 bases align to TRBD1. This CDR3 region has 14 residues. Germline values: CDR1 MNHEY, CDR2 SVGAGI. V lost 7 bases and J lost 2; bases outside the gene matches: 7. The DNA of the CDR3 is TGTGCCAGCAAGATTAACAGGGGGACCTACGAGCAGTACTTC. It yields the protein CASKINRGTYEQYF.

This chain joins TRBV6-6 and TRBJ1-1; 7 nucleotides line up with TRBD1. The trim removed 5 bases at V and 4 bases at J, leaving 13 bases unmatched. CDR1 is MNHNY and CDR2 is SVGAGI in the germline V gene (reference sequence). The CDR3 sequence is 16 residues long. The CDR3 nucleotides read TGTGCCAGCAGTCGTCCACCAATTTCAGGGGGCACTGAAGCTTTCTTT. The encoded protein is CASSRPPISGGTEAFF.

This clone was seen once. The chain combines TRBV2 with TRBJ2-2, with 7 bases fitting TRBD1. After removal of 10 bases from V and 2 bases from J, the junction contained 7 bases not matched to a gene. The germline CDR1 and CDR2 sequences are SNHLY and FYNNEI. This CDR3 comprises 14 residues. DNA of the CDR3: TGTGCCACCGGACGGGACAGAAACACCGGGGAGCTGTTTTTT. Translation: CATGRDRNTGELFF.

V usage is TRBV7-9 and J usage is TRBJ2-5; possible D gene TRBD1, 5 bases. V lost 5 bases and J 5 bases, leaving 12 bases between the germline ends. Germline CDR1 SEHNR, CDR2 FQNEAQ (reference sequence). There are 13 residues in the CDR3. CDR3 nucleotide sequence: TGTGCCAGCAGCGCCAGGGAAGTGGAGACCCAGTACTTC. It yields the protein CASSAREVETQYF.

The CDR3 DNA sequence: TGTGCCAGCAGCCCCCGACAGGGAAGCTCCTACGAGCAGTACTTC. It translates to CASSPRQGSSYEQYF. The rearrangement uses TRBV9 and TRBJ2-7; 7 nucleotides agree with TRBD1. CDR1 and CDR2 (germline): SGDLS, YYNGEE. The length of the CDR3 is 15 residues. After removal of 4 bases from V and 0 bases from J, the junction contained 7 bases not matched to a gene. The whole variable domain, remainder taken from reference TRBV9 and TRBJ2-7, is DSGVTQTPKHLITATGQRVTLRCSPRSGDLSVYWYQQSLDQGLQFLIQYYNGEERAKGNILERFSAQQFPDLHSELNLSSLELGDSALYFCASSPRQGSSYEQYFGPGTRLTVT.

The rearrangement joins TRBV19 to TRBJ2-5, with 14 bases lining up with TRBD2. The V gene's germline CDR1 is LNHDA and CDR2 SQIVND (reference sequence). This CDR3 contains 16 residues. Germline trimming cut 4 bases from V and 4 bases from J; bases unmatched to any gene: 5. CDR3 region: CASSTGTSGSIETQYF. CDR3 nucleotides: TGTGCCAGTAGTACTGGGACTAGCGGGAGTATAGAGACCCAGTACTTC.

As regards this clone: Other DNA sequences in the same sample also yield this CDR3. The V gene is TRBV5-4, the J gene TRBJ2-3, with TRBD2 matching 13 bases. Germline values: CDR1 SGHNT, CDR2 YYREEE (reference sequence). The V segment lost 4 bases and the J segment 4 bases; nucleotides outside the gene matches: 3. The CDR3 is 15 residues long. The CDR3 DNA sequence: TGTGCCAGCAGCCTACTAGCGGGAGGGGCAGATACGCAGTATTTT. Its protein is CASSLLAGGADTQYF. The full variable domain, in which reference TRBV5-4 and TRBJ2-3 provide the parts outside the CDR3, is ETGVTQSPTHLIKTRGQQVTLRCSSQSGHNTVSWYQQALGQGPQFIFQYYREEENGRGNFPPRFSGLQFPNYSSELNVNALELDDSALYLCASSLLAGGADTQYFGPGTRLTVL.

The chain carries TRBV7-2 and TRBJ2-7; D is unresolved. V was shortened by 2 bases and J by 3 bases, with 14 bases between the two germline ends. In germline, CDR1 is SGHTA, CDR2 FQGNSA. There are 15 residues in the CDR3. This CDR3 reads CASSLSTVQYYEQYF. The DNA of the CDR3 is TGTGCCAGCAGCTTATCCACGGTTCAATACTACGAGCAGTACTTC.

The J gene is TRBJ2-7, the V gene TRBV28; D might be TRBD2 (6 bases). The germline V gene has CDR1 MDHEN and CDR2 SYDVKM. V lost 5 bases and J 2 bases, leaving 16 bases between the germline ends. This CDR3 is 15 amino acids long. In DNA form, the CDR3 reads TGTGCCAGCAGTACCTTGAGGGACTCAGCCTACGAGCAGTACTTC. Protein sequence: CASSTLRDSAYEQYF.

The chain combines TRBV5-4 with TRBJ1-6; TRBD1 matches at 7 bases. V lost 4 bases, J lost 0 bases, and 10 bases stayed unmatched. CDR3 length equals 18 residues. Germline V gene sequence: CDR1 SGHNT, CDR2 YYREEE (reference sequence). The CDR3: CASSPAGTVSSYNSPLHF. The CDR3 nucleotides are TGTGCCAGCAGCCCGGCCGGGACAGTGAGCTCCTATAATTCACCCCTCCACTTT.

The rearrangement uses TRBV30 and TRBJ1-4, with D possibly being TRBD1 (6 bases). CDR1 GTSNPN and CDR2 SVGIG come from the germline V gene (reference sequence). Trimming stripped 0 bases from V and 7 bases from J, with 12 bases between. The CDR3 consists of 14 residues. The CDR3 nucleotides are TGTGCCTGGAGTGTCGGAGGGGGGAGTGAAAAACTGTTTTTT. This gives the protein CAWSVGGGSEKLFF.

The chain has TRBV19 and TRBJ1-4; D ambiguous. V was trimmed by 5 bases and J by 8 bases, leaving 6 bases between them. The CDR3 runs 11 residues. CDR1 LNHDA and CDR2 SQIVND come from the germline V gene (reference sequence). CDR3 coding DNA: TGTGCCAGTAGTGATGCCGAAAAACTGTTTTTT. Its translation: CASSDAEKLFF.

This rearrangement joins TRBV7-3 to TRBJ2-7; 12 nucleotides line up with TRBD2. V dropped 4 bases and J dropped 5; count of bases not matched to a gene: 18. There are 19 residues in the CDR3. The germline V gene encodes CDR1 SGHTA and CDR2 FQGTGA. The DNA for the CDR3 is TGTGCCAGCAGCTCGCGGACTAGCGGGAACCTGCAACCTTCCCACGAGCAGTACTTC. Residues: CASSSRTSGNLQPSHEQYF.

The V gene is TRBV5-1, the J gene TRBJ2-1; D remains ambiguous. Looked up from germline, CDR1 is SGHRS and CDR2 is YFSETQ. The CDR3 sequence is 15 residues long. Trimming shortened V by 7 bases and J by 0 bases, and 14 bases separated the two germline ends. The CDR3 DNA is TGCGCCAGCTCCTTTGGGCAGAGCTCCTACAATGAGCAGTTCTTC. It encodes CASSFGQSSYNEQFF.

The chain is built from TRBV27 and TRBJ2-6, with D unresolved. Trimming took 2 bases from V and 2 from J, leaving 13 bases between them. Germline values: CDR1 MNHEY, CDR2 SMNVEV (reference sequence). The CDR3 has 17 amino acids. For the CDR3, the DNA is TGTGCCAGCAGTTTAAGGGCCTCTGGACCTGGGGCCAACGTCCTGACTTTC. This codes for CASSLRASGPGANVLTF.

Notes on this clone: Other DNA sequences from this sample encode an identical CDR3 as well. The chain is built from TRBV7-3 and TRBJ2-3, with 8 bases matching TRBD2. This CDR3 region has 14 residues. J lost 5 bases, V lost 1 base, and 2 bases had no gene match. Per the germline V gene, CDR1 is SGHTA and CDR2 is FQGTGA. CDR3 loop: CASSLRLAGDTQYF. The CDR3 bases are TGTGCCAGCAGCTTAAGGCTAGCGGGAGATACGCAGTATTTT.

The genes are TRBV5-5 and TRBJ2-7; D unresolved. CDR1 is SGHKS and CDR2 is YYEKEE in the germline V gene (reference sequence). Trimming pared 1 base from V and 1 base from J, leaving 9 bases between. This CDR3 contains 14 residues. The CDR3 is CASSLTVQSYEQYF. The CDR3 DNA reads as TGTGCCAGCAGCTTGACAGTCCAATCCTACGAGCAGTACTTC.

Turning to this clone: The sample contains more than one DNA sequence encoding this CDR3. The gene calls are TRBV28 and TRBJ1-2; D perhaps matches TRBD1 (5 bases). Germline V CDR1 and CDR2: MDHEN, SYDVKM. CDR3 size: 14 residues. The V end was cut by 3 bases, the J end by 2 bases, with 10 bases between. CDR3 nucleotide sequence: TGTGCCAGCAGTTTTATAGGGACGAACTATGGCTACACCTTC. Protein sequence: CASSFIGTNYGYTF.

The rearrangement joins TRBV7-3 to TRBJ1-3; D call uncertain. Trimming removed 5 bases from V and 1 base from J, with 30 bases in between. Germline V gene sequence: CDR1 SGHTA, CDR2 FQGTGA. The length of the CDR3 is 21 residues. As DNA, the CDR3 is TGTGCCAGCAGCCGACCGCCTACGAGCGGGTACCGCTCGGTTTCTGGAAACACCATATATTTT. Amino acid sequence: CASSRPPTSGYRSVSGNTIYF.

This sequence joins TRBV5-6 and TRBJ2-7; 8 bases are shared with TRBD2. J was trimmed by 0 bases and V by 4 bases; bases with no gene match: 6. The CDR3 extends over 15 amino acids. Germline lookup yields CDR1 SGHDT and CDR2 YYEEEE. The CDR3 is CASSPGRGDSYEQYF. Written as DNA, the CDR3 is TGTGCCAGCAGCCCCGGGCGGGGGGACTCCTACGAGCAGTACTTC.

This chain connects TRBV5-4 to TRBJ2-1; 7 bases fit TRBD2. The CDR3 runs to 14 residues. With V trimmed by 3 bases and J by 9 bases, 9 bases remained unmatched. The germline CDR1 and CDR2 sequences are SGHNT and YYREEE (reference sequence). This CDR3 is CASSWDYPQGEQFF. CDR3 coding DNA: TGTGCCAGCAGCTGGGACTACCCCCAGGGTGAGCAGTTCTTC.

The genes are TRBV2 and TRBJ1-1; D uncertain. Trimming removed 8 bases at V and 10 bases at J, with 17 bases between. CDR1 and CDR2 (germline): SNHLY, FYNNEI. The CDR3 is 12 amino acids. The CDR3 DNA is TGTGCCAGCTCAAATCTACCCCAAGTAGCTTTCTTT. Encoded protein: CASSNLPQVAFF. Full variable domain (remainder filled in from reference TRBV2 and TRBJ1-1): EPEVTQTPSHQVTQMGQEVILRCVPISNHLYFYWYRQILGQKVEFLVSFYNNEISEKSEIFDDQFSVERPDGSNFTLKIRSTKLEDSAMYFCASSNLPQVAFFGQGTRLTVV.

This clone was detected only once. The chain has TRBV6-6 and TRBJ2-7; possible D gene TRBD1, 6 bases. Per germline, CDR1 MNHNY and CDR2 SVGAGI (reference sequence). V gave up 6 bases and J gave up 2 bases, with 14 bases separating them. The CDR3 is 14 amino acids. The CDR3 nucleotides read TGTGCCAGCAGCCCACAGGACAGACCCTACGAGCAGTACTTC. Amino acid sequence: CASSPQDRPYEQYF.

The rearrangement uses TRBV7-2 and TRBJ2-1; TRBD2 might be the D (6 bases). Trimming removed 0 bases at V and 8 bases at J, with 17 bases between. This CDR3 is 16 amino acids long. CDR1 is SGHTA, CDR2 FQGNSA, per germline. The CDR3 DNA sequence: TGTGCCAGCAGCTTAGCAGGGGCGGGGCCCCAATATGAGCAGTTCTTC. This encodes CASSLAGAGPQYEQFF. Complete variable domain (other parts from reference TRBV7-2 and TRBJ2-1): GAGVSQSPSNKVTEKGKDVELRCDPISGHTALYWYRQSLGQGLEFLIYFQGNSAPDKSGLPSDRFSAERTGGSVSTLTIQRTQQEDSAVYLCASSLAGAGPQYEQFFGPGTRLTVL.

The chain combines TRBV4-1 with TRBJ2-7; 7 positions match TRBD1. CDR1 is MGHRA and CDR2 is YSYEKL in the germline V gene. V shed 4 bases and J 3 bases; nucleotides not matched to a gene: 3. The CDR3 is made up of 13 amino acids. The CDR3 is CASSRDSLYEQYF. As DNA, the CDR3 is TGCGCCAGCAGCCGGGACAGCCTCTACGAGCAGTACTTC.